Listed below are T cell receptor beta chains from one sample, sequenced in a study of blood T cell repertoires in COVID-19. Method: immunoSEQ multiplex PCR; TCRdb's copy keeps in-frame clones and lacks some. Of 91,000 or so clones listed, more than 70% are singletons. The sequenced sample was peripheral blood. These TCRs come from a woman aged 55-70 years in a cohort sampled during active or convalescent COVID-19. Each CDR3 is given with its conserved first and last residue. The D gene is left open where the match is weak.

CDR3 DNA: TGTGCCAGCAGCTTTCCCGGGGAGACCCAGTACTTC
CDR3 protein: CASSFPGETQYF
D gene: NA
J gene: TRBJ2-5
V gene: TRBV7-6

CDR3 DNA: TGCGCCAGCAGCGAGAGACTAGCGGAGCAGTTCTTC
CDR3 protein: CASSERLAEQFF
D gene: TRBD2
J gene: TRBJ2-1
V gene: TRBV5-1

CDR3 DNA: TGTGCCAGCAGCCGAAGGGGGGGTAGACAACCCAGCTCCTACAATGAGCAGTTCTTC
CDR3 protein: CASSRRGGRQPSSYNEQFF
D gene: NA
J gene: TRBJ2-1
V gene: TRBV14

CDR3 DNA: TGCGCCAGCAGCCTGGGACTAGCGGGCTCTTACAATGAGCAGTTCTTC
CDR3 protein: CASSLGLAGSYNEQFF
D gene: TRBD2
J gene: TRBJ2-1
V gene: TRBV5-1

CDR3 DNA: TGTGCCAGTAGTATAGTCCCGGACAGCGGTGGCTACACCTTC
CDR3 protein: CASSIVPDSGGYTF
D gene: NA
J gene: TRBJ1-2
V gene: TRBV19

CDR3 DNA: TGTGCCAGCAGTGAAGCAGGGGTTGGTGAAAAACTGTTTTTT
CDR3 protein: CASSEAGVGEKLFF
D gene: NA
J gene: TRBJ1-4
V gene: TRBV6-1

CDR3 DNA: TGTGCCAGCAGCCCGGGTGGGGGAGGGCCGAATGAGCAGTTCTTC
CDR3 protein: CASSPGGGGPNEQFF
D gene: TRBD2
J gene: TRBJ2-1
V gene: TRBV5-4

CDR3 DNA: TGTGCCAGCAGCTCCTCCCCGACTAGCGGGGGGGCTGGTGAGCAGTTCTTC
CDR3 protein: CASSSSPTSGGAGEQFF
D gene: TRBD2
J gene: TRBJ2-1
V gene: TRBV9

CDR3 DNA: TGTGCCAGCAGCCTAACCAATACCGGGCAGCCCCAGCATTTT
CDR3 protein: CASSLTNTGQPQHF
D gene: NA
J gene: TRBJ1-5
V gene: TRBV6-5

CDR3 DNA: TGTGCCAGCAGTGATCGGGGGGACTATGGCTACACCTTC
CDR3 protein: CASSDRGDYGYTF
D gene: NA
J gene: TRBJ1-2
V gene: TRBV2

CDR3 DNA: TGTGCCAGCAGCGTTTCAAGCAAGACAGATACGCAGTATTTT
CDR3 protein: CASSVSSKTDTQYF
D gene: NA
J gene: TRBJ2-3
V gene: TRBV9

CDR3 DNA: TGTGCCAGCAGCGCGGGGGGGGCCTACGAGCAGTACTTC
CDR3 protein: CASSAGGAYEQYF
D gene: TRBD2
J gene: TRBJ2-7
V gene: TRBV9

CDR3 DNA: TGCAGTGCTAGTGAAAACAGGGGGCTAAGGGGTCAGCCCCAGCATTTT
CDR3 protein: CSASENRGLRGQPQHF
D gene: TRBD1
J gene: TRBJ1-5
V gene: TRBV20-1

CDR3 DNA: TGTGCCACCAGTGACCCGGACAGGGCCAAAAACATTCAGTACTTC
CDR3 protein: CATSDPDRAKNIQYF
D gene: TRBD1
J gene: TRBJ2-4
V gene: TRBV24-1

CDR3 DNA: TGCGCCAGCGCTCTCCAGGGCCAAGCTTTCTTT
CDR3 protein: CASALQGQAFF
D gene: NA
J gene: TRBJ1-1
V gene: TRBV4-1

CDR3 DNA: TGTGCCAGCAGTGAACTAGGCGGGGGGCCCACAGATACGCAGTATTTT
CDR3 protein: CASSELGGGPTDTQYF
D gene: TRBD2
J gene: TRBJ2-3
V gene: TRBV2

CDR3 DNA: TGCGCCAGCAGCTTCTTGGCGGGGAACGACAATGAGCAGTTCTTC
CDR3 protein: CASSFLAGNDNEQFF
D gene: NA
J gene: TRBJ2-1
V gene: TRBV5-1

CDR3 DNA: TGTGCCAGCACAAAGGGAGGGCAAGAGACCCAGTACTTC
CDR3 protein: CASTKGGQETQYF
D gene: TRBD2
J gene: TRBJ2-5
V gene: TRBV6-6

CDR3 DNA: TGTGCCAGCAGTTCGGACAGGGGGAGGGATCAGCCCCAGCATTTT
CDR3 protein: CASSSDRGRDQPQHF
D gene: TRBD1
J gene: TRBJ1-5
V gene: TRBV28

CDR3 DNA: TGTGCCAGCAGTACCGGGACTAGCCAGTGGAATGAGCAGTTCTTC
CDR3 protein: CASSTGTSQWNEQFF
D gene: TRBD2
J gene: TRBJ2-1
V gene: TRBV11-2

CDR3 DNA: TGTGCCAGCAGCGTAGAGGCCGAACCCGGCAGGGGGCAATCGGGGACCGGGGAGCTGTTTTTT
CDR3 protein: CASSVEAEPGRGQSGTGELFF
D gene: TRBD1
J gene: TRBJ2-2
V gene: TRBV9

CDR3 DNA: TGTGCCAGCAGTACTAGACAGGGGGCGCGGGACGAGCAGTACTTC
CDR3 protein: CASSTRQGARDEQYF
D gene: TRBD1
J gene: TRBJ2-7
V gene: TRBV27